The next 26 T cell receptor beta chains were all read from a single sample in a study of blood T cell repertoires in COVID-19. Measured with immunoSEQ multiplex PCR; TCRdb has only the in-frame clones, and not every one. The sample has a few hundred thousand clones, around 90% seen once; the top ten hold approximately 1.2%. Sequencing used PBMCs or T cells enriched from blood (not recorded which). The receptors here all came from a woman younger than 30 who had recovered from COVID-19.

J is TRBJ1-1 and V is TRBV2; D not certain. With 6 bases removed from V and 0 bases from J, the gap between germline ends came to 11 bases. The CDR3 loop spans 14 amino acids. The germline V gene has CDR1 SNHLY and CDR2 FYNNEI. The CDR3 DNA sequence: TGTGCCAGCAGCGAGACCGGGATGAACACTGAAGCTTTCTTT. Encoded protein: CASSETGMNTEAFF.

The chain carries TRBV2 and TRBJ2-1; 9 positions agree with TRBD1. CDR3 length: 14 residues. V lost 5 bases, J lost 9 bases, and 8 bases stayed unmatched. CDR1 is SNHLY, CDR2 FYNNEI, per germline. The CDR3: CASSLGQGRGEQFF. DNA of the CDR3: TGTGCCAGCAGTTTGGGACAGGGAAGGGGTGAGCAGTTCTTC.

The rearrangement links TRBV11-2 to TRBJ1-4; 10 bases are a match to TRBD1. Looked up from germline, CDR1 is SGHAT and CDR2 is FQNNGV. J gave up 7 bases and V 1 base, and 9 bases lay outside the gene matches. The CDR3 contains 17 residues. The DNA for the CDR3 is TGTGCCAGCAGCTTAGTCCCGGGACAGGGGAGGGGTGAAAAACTGTTTTTT. Translated, it gives CASSLVPGQGRGEKLFF.

The chain combines TRBV5-1 with TRBJ2-1; TRBD1 aligns across 8 bases. In germline, CDR1 is SGHRS, CDR2 YFSETQ. The CDR3 has 15 residues. J lost 5 bases, V lost 4 bases, and 8 bases had no gene match. The CDR3, as DNA: TGCGCCAGCAGCCCAGGACAGGGTATGCACAATGAGCAGTTCTTC. Amino acid sequence: CASSPGQGMHNEQFF.

The rearrangement uses TRBV13 and TRBJ2-5; 7 bases align to TRBD1. V gave up 0 bases and J gave up 1 base; unmatched junction bases: 2. The CDR3 loop spans 15 amino acids. Germline values: CDR1 PRHDT, CDR2 FYEKMQ (reference sequence). DNA for the CDR3: TGTGCCAGCAGCTTAGGCGAGGGGGCCCAAGAGACCCAGTACTTC. As protein: CASSLGEGAQETQYF.

The chain recombines TRBV4-2 with TRBJ1-3, with D maybe TRBD1 (6 bases). This CDR3 has 16 residues. The germline V and J ends were trimmed by 0 bases and 0 bases, with 9 bases remaining between them. CDR1 is LGHNA and CDR2 is YNFKEQ in the germline V gene. The CDR3 protein is CASSQEQGYSGNTIYF. CDR3 DNA: TGTGCCAGCAGCCAAGAACAGGGCTACTCTGGAAACACCATATATTTT.

The chain is built from TRBV5-1 and TRBJ2-3; the D gene is possibly TRBD1 (5 bases). Germline V gene sequence: CDR1 SGHRS, CDR2 YFSETQ. Trimming pared 2 bases from V and 6 bases from J, leaving 13 bases between. CDR3 length: 14 amino acids. DNA of the CDR3: TGCGCCAGCAGCTTAGGGGCGCTCGAGGATACGCAGTATTTT. It encodes CASSLGALEDTQYF.

The chain joins TRBV27 to TRBJ1-1; TRBD1 might be the D (5 bases). V was pared by 6 bases and J by 11 bases, with 13 bases between. Germline CDR1 is MNHEY and CDR2 is SMNVEV (reference sequence). The CDR3 sequence is 11 residues long. The CDR3 coding sequence is TGTGCCAGCAGCGCGGGGGGGGTGGCTTTCTTT. Protein sequence: CASSAGGVAFF.

V usage is TRBV30 and J usage is TRBJ1-2; no reliable D call. V lost 2 bases and J lost 1, with 8 bases in between. The CDR3 is 13 amino acids. CDR1 is GTSNPN, CDR2 SVGIG, per germline (reference sequence). Written as DNA, the CDR3 is TGTGCCTGGAGTCAATCGGGTAACTATGGCTACACCTTC. It codes for CAWSQSGNYGYTF.

The V and J genes are TRBV15 and TRBJ1-2; D may be TRBD1 (6 bases). The CDR3 covers 13 residues. Trimming took off 5 bases at V and 7 bases at J, with 14 bases between the two ends. The germline V gene encodes CDR1 LNHNV and CDR2 YYDKDF (reference sequence). The CDR3 region is CATSYQDRSGYTF. CDR3 bases: TGTGCCACCAGCTATCAAGACAGGTCTGGCTACACCTTC.

V usage is TRBV5-1 and J usage is TRBJ1-4, with D possibly being TRBD1 (6 bases). The CDR3 runs to 15 residues. Germline V gene sequence: CDR1 SGHRS, CDR2 YFSETQ. The ends were cut back, 2 bases at V and 7 bases at J, with 15 bases in the middle. This CDR3 is CASSLTNLRGEKLFF. CDR3 nucleotides: TGCGCCAGCAGCTTAACCAATCTCAGGGGTGAAAAACTGTTTTTT.

The table lists this clone with a count of one. The gene calls are TRBV9 and TRBJ1-1; 7 nucleotides line up with TRBD1. This CDR3 contains 15 residues. J gave up 5 bases and V 0 bases, and 7 bases lay outside the gene matches. CDR1 is SGDLS, CDR2 YYNGEE, per germline. CDR3 nucleotide sequence: TGTGCCAGCAGCGTAGCGTCAGGGGGGAATACTGAAGCTTTCTTT. This translates into CASSVASGGNTEAFF.

About this clone itself: Compared with germline, one end of the junction differs, possibly owing to a read error. The rearrangement links TRBV5-4 to TRBJ2-3; D unresolved. The CDR3 sequence is 14 residues long. Germline assignment: CDR1 SGHNT and CDR2 YYREEE (reference sequence). The CDR3: CASNMVSSTDRQYF. The CDR3, as DNA: TGTGCCAGCAACATGGTATCTTCCACAGATAGGCAGTATTTT.

The chain recombines TRBV15 with TRBJ2-5; TRBD2 matches at 7 bases. Germline loops: CDR1 LNHNV, CDR2 YYDKDF (reference sequence). The V segment lost 4 bases and the J segment 5 bases; nucleotides outside the gene matches: 13. The CDR3 loop spans 16 amino acids. The CDR3 region is CATSISESGAAETQYF. The CDR3 coding sequence is TGTGCCACCAGCATCTCCGAAAGCGGGGCGGCGGAGACCCAGTACTTC.

The V call is TRBV12-3 or TRBV12-4, the J call TRBJ2-5; possible D gene TRBD2, 5 bases. Trimming removed 3 bases at V and 3 bases at J, with 5 bases between. The CDR3 has 12 amino acids. The CDR3 protein is CASSFGEETQYF. The CDR3 DNA reads as TGTGCCAGCAGTTTCGGGGAAGAGACCCAGTACTTC.

This clone appeared a single time. The chain recombines TRBV3-1 (or the pseudogene TRBV3-2) with TRBJ1-3; no definite D call. V lost 0 bases, J lost 4 bases, and 13 bases lay in between. This CDR3 comprises 16 residues. Germline CDR1 LGHDT, CDR2 YNNKEL (reference sequence). CDR3 in amino acids: CASSQDRAVSGNTIYF. As DNA, the CDR3 is TGTGCCAGCAGCCAAGATCGCGCGGTCTCGGGAAACACCATATATTTT.

The chain links TRBV5-1 to TRBJ1-3, with D tentatively TRBD1 (6 bases). The CDR3 has 14 amino acids. Looked up from germline, CDR1 is SGHRS and CDR2 is YFSETQ. Trimming removed 4 bases at V and 0 bases at J, with 8 bases between. CDR3 loop: CASSRGGSGNTIYF. CDR3 nucleotides: TGCGCCAGCAGCCGAGGGGGCTCTGGAAACACCATATATTTT.

Concerning this clone: Sequence at one end of the junction differs from germline and may be a read error. The rearrangement uses TRBV29-1 and TRBJ2-1; possible D gene TRBD1, 7 bases. Germline lookup yields CDR1 SQVTM and CDR2 ANQGSEA. The CDR3 spans 14 residues. The CDR3 DNA sequence: TGCAGCGTTGTTAGGCAGGGGGGTGGGAATGAACAGTTCTTC. This translates into CSVVRQGGGNEQFF.

This chain joins TRBV6-5 and TRBJ1-2, with a weak D call TRBD1 (6 bases). This CDR3 has 12 amino acids. V dropped 6 bases and J dropped 3 bases, with 8 bases sitting between them. In germline, CDR1 is MNHEY, CDR2 SVGAGI. This CDR3 is CASSRGDYGYTF. The CDR3 bases are TGTGCCAGCAGCAGGGGAGACTATGGCTACACCTTC.

CDR3 loop: CASTQGTGNTIYF. DNA of the CDR3: TGTGCCAGCACGCAGGGAACTGGAAACACCATATATTTT. The chain combines TRBV2 with TRBJ1-3; D is perhaps TRBD1 (5 bases). V lost 7 bases and J lost 2, with 9 bases in between. Germline loops: CDR1 SNHLY, CDR2 FYNNEI. CDR3 size: 13 residues.

The CDR3 DNA is TGTGCCAGCAGCCTCCGACAGGGCGGTGGTCAGCCCCAGCATTTT. It encodes CASSLRQGGGQPQHF. This rearrangement joins TRBV3-1 (or the pseudogene TRBV3-2) to TRBJ1-5, with 7 bases aligning to TRBD1. The length of the CDR3 is 15 residues. With V trimmed by 4 bases and J by 6 bases, 9 bases remained unmatched. The germline CDR1 and CDR2 sequences are LGHDT and YNNKEL (reference sequence).

V usage is TRBV7-3 and J usage is TRBJ2-7; 10 bases agree with TRBD1. From germline, CDR1 is SGHTA and CDR2 FQGTGA. The V segment lost 5 bases and the J segment 1 base; nucleotides outside the gene matches: 5. The CDR3 runs 15 residues. In nucleotides, the CDR3 is TGTGCCAGCAGCCCGACAGGGGGCGCGTCCTACGAGCAGTACTTC. It specifies CASSPTGGASYEQYF.

This chain joins TRBV24-1 and TRBJ1-1; D is ambiguous. The CDR3 contains 12 residues. The V end lost 6 bases, the J end lost 6 bases, and 10 bases lay between the germline ends. Germline loops: CDR1 KGHDR, CDR2 SFDVKD. The CDR3 is CATSLGEAEAFF. The CDR3 bases are TGTGCCACCAGTTTGGGAGAGGCTGAAGCTTTCTTT.

The V gene is TRBV2, the J gene TRBJ1-4; D is ambiguous. CDR1 is SNHLY, CDR2 FYNNEI, per germline. The length of the CDR3 is 16 residues. Deletions cut 4 bases from V and 4 bases from J, with 16 bases between. CDR3: CASSVEFGKLNEKLFF. The DNA for the CDR3 is TGTGCCAGCAGTGTTGAGTTCGGGAAGCTTAATGAAAAACTGTTTTTT.

The chain couples TRBV11-2 to TRBJ2-7; possible D gene TRBD1, 6 bases. V lost 1 base and J lost 3, with 16 bases in between. This CDR3 spans 16 amino acids. Per germline, CDR1 SGHAT and CDR2 FQNNGV. DNA of the CDR3: TGTGCCAGCAGCTTAGCAGCCGGGACAACGGACTACGAGCAGTACTTC. It translates to CASSLAAGTTDYEQYF. The variable domain in full, with the rest retrieved from reference TRBV11-2 and TRBJ2-7, is EAGVAQSPRYKIIEKRQSVAFWCNPISGHATLYWYQQILGQGPKLLIQFQNNGVVDDSQLPKDRFSAERLKGVDSTLKIQPAKLEDSAVYLCASSLAAGTTDYEQYFGPGTRLTVT.

V gene TRBV4-2 combines with J gene TRBJ1-2; 9 positions agree with TRBD1. The CDR3 covers 15 residues. J lost 4 bases, V lost 0 bases, and 3 bases had no gene match. Germline CDR1 is LGHNA and CDR2 is YNFKEQ. CDR3 in DNA: TGTGCCAGCAGCCAAGACCCGGACAGGGGCTATGGCTACACCTTC. Its translation: CASSQDPDRGYGYTF.